These 30 T cell receptor beta chains were sequenced from one sample in a study of shared clonotypes between healthy human individuals. Here immunoSEQ multiplex PCR was the method, and the copy in TCRdb shows in-frame clones only, minus some. The data contain approximately 1.5 million clones, 98% of them singletons. Sequenced material: naive CD4+ T cells sorted from blood. Subset reported: CD45RA+ positively selected. Receptors were obtained from a man aged 30 to 45 in good health.

This clone was seen a single time. The chain links TRBV6-1 to TRBJ2-3; a possible D gene is TRBD2 (6 bases). V was cut by 0 bases and J by 3 bases, with 13 bases left in between. The CDR3 is 16 amino acids. CDR1 is MNHNS, CDR2 SASEGT, per germline. The DNA for the CDR3 is TGTGCCAGCAGTGAAGCGCGGGGAGGTAGGACAGATACGCAGTATTTT. Translation gives CASSEARGGRTDTQYF.

With regard to this clone: The identical CDR3 is also encoded by other nucleotide sequences in the sample. The chain has TRBV2 and TRBJ1-1, with D unclear. The germline V gene has CDR1 SNHLY and CDR2 FYNNEI. V was shortened by 7 bases and J by 3 bases, with 9 bases between the two germline ends. The CDR3 extends over 12 amino acids. Here the CDR3 reads CASTREDTEAFF. The CDR3, as DNA: TGTGCCAGCACAAGGGAGGACACTGAAGCTTTCTTT.

This clone was recorded only once. The V gene is TRBV5-5, the J gene TRBJ1-1; 9 bases are a match to TRBD1. From germline, CDR1 is SGHKS and CDR2 YYEKEE (reference sequence). The CDR3 consists of 18 residues. V was clipped by 4 bases and J by 0 bases; unmatched bases: 13. CDR3 bases: TGTGCCAGCAGCCACCCCATGGGGACAGGGACGTTGAACACTGAAGCTTTCTTT. The encoded protein is CASSHPMGTGTLNTEAFF.

This rearrangement joins TRBV7-3 to TRBJ2-2, with 7 bases matching TRBD2. This CDR3 region has 15 residues. In germline, CDR1 is SGHTA, CDR2 FQGTGA. After removal of 6 bases from V and 4 bases from J, the junction contained 8 bases not matched to a gene. This chain's CDR3 is CASRIGRLATGELFF. CDR3 in DNA: TGTGCCAGCAGGATCGGTAGACTAGCCACCGGGGAGCTGTTTTTT. Variable domain in full (rest from reference TRBV7-3 and TRBJ2-2): GAGVSQTPSNKVTEKGKYVELRCDPISGHTALYWYRQSLGQGPEFLIYFQGTGAADDSGLPNDRFFAVRPEGSVSTLKIQRTERGDSAVYLCASRIGRLATGELFFGEGSRLTVL.

The gene calls are TRBV9 and TRBJ2-7, with 10 nucleotides matching TRBD2. After removal of 0 bases from V and 3 bases from J, the junction contained 3 bases not matched to a gene. The CDR3 consists of 15 residues. Germline CDR1 reads SGDLS; CDR2 reads YYNGEE. CDR3 in amino acids: CASSVDLAGVYEQYF. The CDR3 bases are TGTGCCAGCAGCGTAGATCTAGCGGGGGTCTACGAGCAGTACTTC.

The chain employs TRBV28 and TRBJ2-7, with 9 bases that match TRBD1. The germline gives CDR1 MDHEN, CDR2 SYDVKM. After removal of 5 bases from V and 7 bases from J, the junction contained 12 bases not matched to a gene. This CDR3 comprises 15 residues. DNA for the CDR3: TGTGCCAGCAGTCTAGTTCCACAGGGGGCGGGTGAGCAGTACTTC. Translated: CASSLVPQGAGEQYF.

The chain joins TRBV25-1 to TRBJ2-7; 12 positions agree with TRBD2. Trimming took 6 bases from V and 6 from J; bases not matched to a gene: 6. Germline lookup yields CDR1 MGHDK and CDR2 SYGVNS. CDR3 length: 14 amino acids. CDR3 sequence: CASSRLAGAGEQYF. CDR3 coding DNA: TGTGCCAGCAGCCGACTAGCGGGAGCCGGCGAGCAGTACTTC.

The chain joins TRBV10-3 to TRBJ2-3, with 16 bases matching TRBD2. The CDR3 runs to 16 residues. Germline assignment: CDR1 ENHRY and CDR2 SYGVKD. V was clipped by 5 bases and J by 6 bases; unmatched bases: 5. The CDR3 loop is CAISMGLAGGTDTQYF. The CDR3 DNA sequence: TGTGCCATCAGTATGGGACTAGCGGGAGGGACTGATACGCAGTATTTT.

In this sample, this clone turned up once. This sequence joins TRBV7-9 and TRBJ2-1; 11 bases are a match to TRBD2. CDR1 and CDR2 (germline): SEHNR, FQNEAQ (reference sequence). Germline trimming cut 4 bases from V and 4 bases from J; bases unmatched to any gene: 3. The CDR3 consists of 15 residues. This chain's CDR3 is CASSSRLAGYNEQFF. The CDR3 DNA is TGTGCCAGCAGCTCCCGACTAGCGGGGTACAATGAGCAGTTCTTC.

Points on this clone: The identical CDR3 is also encoded by other nucleotide sequences in the sample. This chain links TRBV5-1 with TRBJ1-5; D unresolved. The germline V gene encodes CDR1 SGHRS and CDR2 YFSETQ. The CDR3 runs to 13 residues. Trimming removed 0 bases from V and 1 base from J, with 2 bases in between. The DNA for the CDR3 is TGCGCCAGCAGCTTGGTCAGCAATCAGCCCCAGCATTTT. Protein: CASSLVSNQPQHF. The full variable domain, its missing parts supplied by reference TRBV5-1 and TRBJ1-5, is KAGVTQTPRYLIKTRGQQVTLSCSPISGHRSVSWYQQTPGQGLQFLFEYFSETQRNKGNFPGRFSGRQFSNSRSEMNVSTLELGDSALYLCASSLVSNQPQHFGDGTRLSIL.

The V and J genes are TRBV11-2 and TRBJ2-7; D may correspond to TRBD1 or TRBD2 (5 bases each). Trimming took 6 bases from V and 0 from J, leaving 15 bases between them. The CDR3 covers 15 residues. Germline V CDR1 and CDR2: SGHAT, FQNNGV. The DNA for the CDR3 is TGTGCCAGCAGGGCCGTTGGGGCGGGCTCCTACGAGCAGTACTTC. Encoded protein: CASRAVGAGSYEQYF.

The chain carries TRBV7-9 and TRBJ2-1; D is unresolved. Trimming shortened V by 0 bases and J by 10 bases, and 4 bases separated the two germline ends. The CDR3 loop spans 11 amino acids. Germline V gives CDR1 SEHNR, CDR2 FQNEAQ (reference sequence). The CDR3 is CASSLAWEQFF. DNA for the CDR3: TGTGCCAGCAGCTTAGCTTGGGAGCAGTTCTTC.

The chain joins TRBV18 to TRBJ2-2; D call uncertain. CDR3 length: 15 residues. Trimming shortened V by 2 bases and J by 4 bases, and 11 bases separated the two germline ends. The germline CDR1 and CDR2 sequences are KGHSH and LQKENI. The CDR3 here is CASSPILLLTGELFF. In DNA form, the CDR3 reads TGTGCCAGCTCACCAATATTACTCCTCACCGGGGAGCTGTTTTTT.

This chain connects TRBV28 to TRBJ1-4; D unresolved. This CDR3 comprises 14 residues. V was trimmed by 3 bases and J by 5 bases, leaving 10 bases between them. Per germline, CDR1 MDHEN and CDR2 SYDVKM. As DNA, the CDR3 is TGTGCCAGCAGTTTTGTAGGGATGAATGAAAAACTGTTTTTT. This gives the protein CASSFVGMNEKLFF.

The genes are TRBV5-1 and TRBJ1-1, with D possibly TRBD1 on 6 matching bases. The germline gives CDR1 SGHRS, CDR2 YFSETQ. The length of the CDR3 is 11 residues. Trimming cost V 3 bases and J 8 bases, with 8 bases left between them. CDR3 protein: CASSSDSEAFF. The CDR3 DNA sequence: TGCGCCAGCAGCTCGGACAGCGAAGCTTTCTTT.

With respect to this clone: Other DNA sequences from this sample encode an identical CDR3 as well. V usage is TRBV9 and J usage is TRBJ2-2; D call uncertain. The V gene's germline CDR1 is SGDLS and CDR2 YYNGEE. This CDR3 is built from 14 residues. V lost 0 bases and J 0 bases, leaving 3 bases between the germline ends. CDR3 sequence (DNA): TGTGCCAGCAGCGTAGTGTCGAACACCGGGGAGCTGTTTTTT. Translated: CASSVVSNTGELFF.

The V gene is TRBV9, the J gene TRBJ1-1, with 9 bases lining up with TRBD1. Trimming removed 3 bases from V and 8 bases from J; junction bases left unmatched: 8. The CDR3 extends over 14 amino acids. Germline CDR1 and CDR2: SGDLS and YYNGEE. The CDR3 region is CASSANSGTGEAFF. The DNA of the CDR3 is TGTGCCAGCAGCGCAAATTCCGGGACAGGGGAAGCTTTCTTT.

The chain uses TRBV11-3 and TRBJ1-1; D ambiguous. The CDR3 loop spans 13 amino acids. The germline V gene has CDR1 SGHNT and CDR2 YENEEA. V was clipped by 5 bases and J by 3 bases, with 10 bases between them. The CDR3 DNA follows: TGTGCCAGCAGCGCCGGTATCCACACTGAAGCTTTCTTT. Translation gives CASSAGIHTEAFF.

The rearrangement links TRBV21-1 to TRBJ1-1; TRBD1, as called in the table, went unchecked against the DNA. TRBV21-1 is reported as a pseudogene. This CDR3 has 15 residues. CDR3 bases: TGTGCCAGTTGGCTTCTGACAGGTCGTAACACTGAAGCTTTCTTT. Its protein product is CASWLLTGRNTEAFF.

This chain joins TRBV7-8 and TRBJ1-5; D gene ambiguous. CDR3 size: 15 residues. V was cut by 0 bases and J by 4 bases, with 10 bases left in between. Germline V lookup: CDR1 SGHVS, CDR2 FQNEAQ. CDR3 amino acids: CASSLAGNWNQPQHF. The DNA for the CDR3 is TGTGCCAGCAGCTTAGCAGGGAACTGGAATCAGCCCCAGCATTTT.

V and J are TRBV7-8 and TRBJ2-1; 13 bases are a match to TRBD2. This CDR3 contains 19 residues. Trimming at V came to 5 bases and at J to 10 bases, leaving 20 bases not matched to a gene. Germline loops: CDR1 SGHVS, CDR2 FQNEAQ. CDR3 nucleotides: TGTGCCAGCAGCATGGGACTAGCGGGAAGCAACCCCCGGGTGTTCGAGCAGTTCTTC. Encoded protein: CASSMGLAGSNPRVFEQFF.

This chain links TRBV5-1 with TRBJ2-7; 9 bases map to TRBD1. This CDR3 is built from 15 residues. The V gene end was trimmed by 2 bases and the J gene end by 4 bases; junction bases not matched to a gene: 7. CDR1 and CDR2 (germline): SGHRS, YFSETQ. The CDR3 region has the DNA TGCGCCAGCAGCTTCTCCGGGACAGGGTTTTACGAGCAGTACTTC. It translates to CASSFSGTGFYEQYF.

This clone was detected only once. J is TRBJ2-7 and V is TRBV27, with D possibly called TRBD1 or TRBD2 (5 bases each). V lost 6 bases and J lost 0, with 12 bases in between. The CDR3 spans 14 residues. Germline values: CDR1 MNHEY, CDR2 SMNVEV (reference sequence). This chain's CDR3 is CASRGRLNSYEQYF. In nucleotides, the CDR3 is TGTGCCAGCAGGGGACGGTTAAACTCCTACGAGCAGTACTTC.

The J gene is TRBJ1-6, the V gene TRBV7-8, with 8 positions matching TRBD1. The CDR3 is made up of 15 amino acids. Germline-derived CDR1 and CDR2 are SGHVS and FQNEAQ. J lost 12 bases, V lost 0 bases, and 7 bases had no gene match. Written as DNA, the CDR3 is TGTGCCAGCAGCTTAGCGGGACAGGCCTTTATACCCCTCCACTTT. It codes for CASSLAGQAFIPLHF.

The V and J genes are TRBV28 and TRBJ2-1, with D tentatively TRBD1 or TRBD2 (5 bases each). The CDR3 has 16 amino acids. Germline loops: CDR1 MDHEN, CDR2 SYDVKM. Trimming took 5 bases from V and 7 from J, leaving 21 bases between them. CDR3 coding DNA: TGTGCCAGCAGTCCTCAGGGCTCAGGCGGGTTGAATGAGCAGTTCTTC. It specifies CASSPQGSGGLNEQFF. The variable domain in full, completed from reference TRBV28 and TRBJ2-1, reads DVKVTQSSRYLVKRTGEKVFLECVQDMDHENMFWYRQDPGLGLRLIYFSYDVKMKEKGDIPEGYSVSREKKERFSLILESASTNQTSMYLCASSPQGSGGLNEQFFGPGTRLTVL.

This rearrangement joins TRBV18 to TRBJ2-3; D is possibly TRBD2 (6 bases). The CDR3 is 14 amino acids. Trimming shortened V by 2 bases and J by 4 bases, and 10 bases separated the two germline ends. Germline CDR1 reads KGHSH; CDR2 reads LQKENI. In DNA form, the CDR3 reads TGTGCCAGCTCACCATATACGGGGGCAGATACGCAGTATTTT. Its protein is CASSPYTGADTQYF.

This rearrangement joins TRBV5-1 to TRBJ2-7; 8 bases agree with TRBD1. The V gene's germline CDR1 is SGHRS and CDR2 YFSETQ. The J segment lost 7 bases and the V segment lost 2 bases, leaving 11 bases of the junction unmatched. This CDR3 contains 15 residues. CDR3 DNA sequence: TGCGCCAGCAGCTTCCAGGGGGCTCGACCGGAGGAGCAGTACTTC. Protein: CASSFQGARPEEQYF.

This clone was detected once. The chain links TRBV6-5 to TRBJ2-2; 14 nucleotides align to TRBD2. V was clipped by 5 bases and J by 8 bases; unmatched bases: 4. Germline CDR1 reads MNHEY; CDR2 reads SVGAGI. The CDR3 runs 15 residues. DNA of the CDR3: TGTGCCAGCAGTCGACTAGCGGGAGGGCCTGGGGAGCTGTTTTTT. It yields the protein CASSRLAGGPGELFF.

The V and J genes are TRBV11-3 and TRBJ2-1; no firm D call. CDR1 and CDR2 from the germline V gene are SGHNT and YENEEA. CDR3 length equals 11 residues. V was pared by 4 bases and J by 10 bases, with 8 bases between. CDR3 nucleotides: TGTGCCAGCAGCTCTGGGGTGGAGCAGTTCTTC. Residues: CASSSGVEQFF.

This chain joins TRBV29-1 and TRBJ2-7, with D possibly being TRBD1 (6 bases). The CDR3 covers 12 residues. Per germline, CDR1 SQVTM and CDR2 ANQGSEA. V shed 6 bases and J shed 5 bases, with 14 bases lying between them. The CDR3 loop is CSVGQMWDEQYF. The CDR3 region has the DNA TGCAGCGTCGGACAGATGTGGGACGAGCAGTACTTC.